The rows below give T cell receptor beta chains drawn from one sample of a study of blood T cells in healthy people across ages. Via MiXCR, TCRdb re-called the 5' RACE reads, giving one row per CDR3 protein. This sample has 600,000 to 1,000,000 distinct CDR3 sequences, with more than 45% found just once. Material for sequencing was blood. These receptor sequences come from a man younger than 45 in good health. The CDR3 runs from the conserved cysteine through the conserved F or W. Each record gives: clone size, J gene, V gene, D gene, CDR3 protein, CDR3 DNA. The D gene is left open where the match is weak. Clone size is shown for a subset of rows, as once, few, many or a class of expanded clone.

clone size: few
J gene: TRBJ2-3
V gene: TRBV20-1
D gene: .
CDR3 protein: CSASGTDTQYF
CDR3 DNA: TGCAGTGCTAGCGGCACAGATACGCAGTATTTT

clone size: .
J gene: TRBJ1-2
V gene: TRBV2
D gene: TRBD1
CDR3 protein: CASSGQAHWGYTF
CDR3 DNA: TGTGCCAGCAGCGGACAGGCCCATTGGGGCTACACCTTC

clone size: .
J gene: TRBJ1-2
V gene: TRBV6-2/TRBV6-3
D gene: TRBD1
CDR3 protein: CASSGRGTGVYGYTF
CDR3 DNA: TGTGCCAGCAGCGGACGGGGTACAGGGGTCTATGGCTACACCTTC

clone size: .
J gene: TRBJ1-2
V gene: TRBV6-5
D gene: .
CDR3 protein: CASRTDTVEGYTF
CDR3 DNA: TGTGCCAGCAGGACCGACACGGTGGAAGGCTACACCTTC

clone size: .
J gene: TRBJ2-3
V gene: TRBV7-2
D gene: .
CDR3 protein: CASSLAWGLISDTQYF
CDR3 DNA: TGTGCCAGCAGCTTAGCCTGGGGACTTATTTCGGATACGCAGTATTTT

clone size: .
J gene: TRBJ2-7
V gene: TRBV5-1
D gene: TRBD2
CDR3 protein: CASSLYLLAGTYEQYF
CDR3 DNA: TGCGCCAGCAGCTTGTATCTTCTAGCGGGGACCTACGAGCAGTACTTC

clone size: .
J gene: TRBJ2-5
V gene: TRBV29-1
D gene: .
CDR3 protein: CSVQGVQETQYF
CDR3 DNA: TGCAGCGTTCAAGGGGTGCAAGAGACCCAGTACTTC

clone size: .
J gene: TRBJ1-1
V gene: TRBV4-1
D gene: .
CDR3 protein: CASSQETGRTEAFF
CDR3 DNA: TGCGCCAGCAGCCAAGAAACAGGGCGAACTGAAGCTTTCTTT

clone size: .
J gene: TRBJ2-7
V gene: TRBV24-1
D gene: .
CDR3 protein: CATSETGKEQYF
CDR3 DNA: TGTGCCACCAGTGAAACAGGAAAAGAGCAGTACTTC

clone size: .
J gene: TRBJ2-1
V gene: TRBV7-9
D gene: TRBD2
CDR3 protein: CASSLVGLAFSYNEQFF
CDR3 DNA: TGTGCCAGCAGCTTAGTAGGACTAGCCTTCTCCTACAATGAGCAGTTCTTC

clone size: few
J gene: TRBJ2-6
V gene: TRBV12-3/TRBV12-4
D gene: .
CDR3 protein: CASNRGSGANVLTF
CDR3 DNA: TGTGCCAGCAATCGGGGCTCTGGGGCCAACGTCCTGACTTTC

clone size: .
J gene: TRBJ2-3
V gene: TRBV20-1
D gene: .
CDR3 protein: CSASRQASDTQYF
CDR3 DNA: TGCAGTGCTTCAAGGCAAGCCTCAGATACGCAGTATTTT

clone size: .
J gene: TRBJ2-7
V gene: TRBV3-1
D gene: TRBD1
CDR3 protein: CASSQEGTGRRDEQYF
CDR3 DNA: TGTGCCAGCAGCCAAGAAGGGACAGGGAGAAGAGACGAGCAGTACTTC

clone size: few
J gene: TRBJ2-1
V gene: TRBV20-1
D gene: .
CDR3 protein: CSARDLSLALNNEQFF
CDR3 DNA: TGCAGTGCTAGAGATCTTAGTCTAGCGCTGAACAATGAGCAGTTCTTC

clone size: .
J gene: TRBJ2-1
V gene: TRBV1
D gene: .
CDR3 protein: CTSSQGRRISSSQQFF
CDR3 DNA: TGCACCAGCAGCCAAGGGAGAAGGATTTCTAGCTCTCAGCAGTTCTTC

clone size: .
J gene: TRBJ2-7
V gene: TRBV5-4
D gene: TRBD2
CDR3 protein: CASSLEGTSRYEQYF
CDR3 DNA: TGTGCCAGCAGCTTGGAAGGGACTAGCAGGTACGAGCAGTACTTC

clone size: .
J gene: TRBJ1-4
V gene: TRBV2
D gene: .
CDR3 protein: CASSEKAGLNEKLFF
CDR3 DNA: TGTGCCAGCAGTGAAAAGGCAGGGCTTAATGAAAAACTGTTTTTT

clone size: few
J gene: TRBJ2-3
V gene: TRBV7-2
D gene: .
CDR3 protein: CASSLGVGGLSTDTQYF
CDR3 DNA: TGTGCCAGCAGCTTAGGGGTGGGGGGGCTTAGCACAGATACGCAGTATTTT

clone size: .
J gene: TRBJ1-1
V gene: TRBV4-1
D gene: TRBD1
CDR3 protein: CASSQVSGPRGHTEAFF
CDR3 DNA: TGCGCCAGCAGCCAAGTCAGTGGTCCCAGGGGGCACACTGAAGCTTTCTTT

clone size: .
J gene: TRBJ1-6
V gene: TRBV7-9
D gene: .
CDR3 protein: CASSLGGASRGSPLHF
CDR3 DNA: TGTGCCAGCAGCTTGGGCGGGGCCTCCCGTGGTTCACCCCTCCACTTT

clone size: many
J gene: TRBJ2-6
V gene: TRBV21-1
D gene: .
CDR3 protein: CASSKARWDFTANVLTF
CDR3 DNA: TGTGCCAGCAGCAAAGCTCGCTGGGACTTCACAGCCAACGTCCTGACTTTC

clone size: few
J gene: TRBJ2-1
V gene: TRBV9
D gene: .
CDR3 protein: CASSSRGRSSYNEQFF
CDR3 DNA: TGTGCCAGCAGCTCTCGCGGGCGAAGCTCCTACAATGAGCAGTTCTTC

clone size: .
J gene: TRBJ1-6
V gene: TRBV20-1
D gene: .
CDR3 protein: CSARDAQGYSPPHF
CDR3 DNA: TGCAGTGCTAGAGATGCCCAGGGTTATTCACCCCCCCACTTT

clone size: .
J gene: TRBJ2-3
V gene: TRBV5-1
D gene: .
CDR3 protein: CASSLGTGLLRSSYF
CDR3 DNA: TGCGCCAGCAGCTTGGGGACGGGGCTCTTACGAAGTTCGTATTTT

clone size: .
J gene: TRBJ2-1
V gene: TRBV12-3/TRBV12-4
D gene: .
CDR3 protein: CASNLAGTDEQFF
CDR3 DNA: TGTGCCAGCAACCTCGCGGGAACGGATGAGCAGTTCTTC

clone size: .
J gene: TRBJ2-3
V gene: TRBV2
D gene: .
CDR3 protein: CASSYRNPTDTQYF
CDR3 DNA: TGTGCCAGCAGTTACAGGAACCCCACAGATACGCAGTATTTT

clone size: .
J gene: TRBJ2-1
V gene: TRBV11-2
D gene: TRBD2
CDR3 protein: CASSLSLRREAYNEQFF
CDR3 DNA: TGTGCCAGCAGCTTAAGTTTAAGGCGGGAGGCTTACAATGAGCAGTTCTTC

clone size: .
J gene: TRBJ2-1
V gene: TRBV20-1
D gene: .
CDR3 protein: CSAMDRLRALNEQFF
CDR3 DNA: TGCAGTGCTATGGACCGACTTAGGGCCCTCAATGAGCAGTTCTTC